This T cell receptor (beta chain) was obtained from a study of blood T cells in healthy people across ages. A second PCR of roughly 6 to 12 cycles used a sample-barcoded 5' primer and a J-beta primer mix. Sequencing recovered at least 3 million CDR3-containing paired-end reads from each sample. Each CDR3 protein gets one entry after TCRdb re-called the 5' RACE reads with MiXCR. The sample contains some 730,000 distinct CDR3 sequences, over 20% of which appear only once. The germline V gene encodes CDR1 SGHDT and CDR2 YYEEEE. V was pared by 6 bases and J by 8 bases, with 20 bases between. CDR3 length equals 14 residues. This clonotype has just one count. What it binds is unknown. The study's findings and limits: It was found that TCR beta diversity correlated strongly with the percentage of naive T cells. Bulk PBMC profiling left naive and antigen-experienced comparisons inconclusive.

Material for sequencing was blood. This clonotype was obtained from a man between 65 and 80 years old in good health. The chain is built from TRBV5-6 and TRBJ1-1; D is uncertain. For the CDR3, the DNA is TGTGCCAGCAACGTCCCGGCGGGTCAGACGGAAGCTTTCTTT. Protein product: CASNVPAGQTEAFF.